This TCR beta chain came from a study of T cell responses to AZD1222 COVID-19 vaccine. Trimming took 2 bases from V and 0 from J, leaving 16 bases between them. Germline lookup yields CDR1 LGHNA and CDR2 YSLEER. CDR3 length equals 17 residues. Second-dose groups at about 4 or about 12 weeks were pooled. This clone was seen only once. This table comes from immunoSEQ multiplex PCR, and its TCRdb copy is limited to in-frame clones, with some not included. The sample contains some 79,000 clones, approximately 83% of which appear only once. This chain links TRBV4-3 with TRBJ1-2, with TRBD1 as a possible D gene (6 bases). This clonotype originated in an adult who received the AZD1222 COVID-19 vaccine. The material sequenced was peripheral blood, taken 28 days after the second AZD1222 dose. Here the CDR3 reads CASSQSIGTLANYGYTF. The CDR3 nucleotides are TGCGCCAGCAGCCAAAGTATCGGGACACTAGCTAACTATGGCTACACCTTC.